The clone carrying this TCR beta chain was found a few times. What it recognizes is unknown. This sample is drawn from a study of cytomegalovirus exposure and HLA in healthy donors. Study-level background: An early release of data contained about 85 million unique TCRs, which came from HLA-typed donors. Study-wide results and limits: Reportedly, a later analysis found an Asian-associated ancestry cluster had fewer N-insertions than the roughly 670-donor mean. In an earlier analysis, in several hundred donors, most V segments appeared productive either ~87% or ~30% of the time.

PCR was performed using 60 Vbeta and 13 Jbeta primers. Produced via immunoSEQ multiplex PCR; TCRdb's table is partial and in-frame only. The sample has approximately 97,000 clones, 78% seen once. The clonotype was recovered from a woman aged 40 to 50 in good health and CMV-seropositive. Sequencing was carried out using PBMCs.

The CDR3 sequence: CAISGIAGGTDTQYF. The CDR3 region has the DNA TGTGCCATCAGTGGGATAGCGGGAGGCACAGATACGCAGTATTTT. The V and J genes are TRBV10-3 and TRBJ2-3; 9 bases match TRBD2. With V trimmed by 4 bases and J by 1 base, 3 bases remained unmatched. Germline-derived CDR1 and CDR2 are ENHRY and SYGVKD. This CDR3 contains 15 residues.